This is a list of T cell receptor beta chains from one sample in a study of T cell responses to AZD1222 COVID-19 vaccine. Some clones are missing from TCRdb's copy, which holds only in-frame ones; the method was immunoSEQ multiplex PCR. The data show more than 90,000 clones, with around 84% seen just once and under 1.5% held by the top ten. Sequencing was performed on peripheral blood, taken on day 0 of AZD1222 vaccination. Receptor source: an adult in good health. CDR3s include the opening cysteine and the closing phenylalanine or tryptophan. D genes are given only for firm matches. Expanded clones get a size class; other rows say once, few or many, or leave the size out.

size	D	V	J	DNA	CDR3
NA	NA	TRBV19	TRBJ1-2	TGTGCCAGTAGTATGGGCTATGGCTACACCTTC	CASSMGYGYTF
NA	NA	TRBV28	TRBJ1-1	TGTGCCCTCGCGGGGTTGAACACTGAAGCTTTCTTT	CALAGLNTEAFF
NA	TRBD2	TRBV9	TRBJ2-1	TGTGCCAGCAGCGTATTGGAGGGAGGGCTCGGGGAGCAGTTCTTC	CASSVLEGGLGEQFF
once	TRBD1	TRBV7-6	TRBJ2-1	TGTGCCAGCAGCCTGGACAGGGGGCGCTGGAGTGAGCAGTTCTTC	CASSLDRGRWSEQFF
NA	NA	TRBV28	TRBJ2-7	TGTGCCAGCATGACAGGTTCCTACGAGCAGTACTTC	CASMTGSYEQYF
NA	TRBD2	TRBV4-2	TRBJ2-1	TGTGCCAGCAGCCAAAGGACTAGCGGGGGCTCCTACAATGAGCAGTTCTTC	CASSQRTSGGSYNEQFF
NA	NA	TRBV10-1	TRBJ1-2	TGCGCCAGCAGTGAGTATGGCTACACCTTC	CASSEYGYTF
NA	NA	TRBV7-9	TRBJ2-2	TGTGCCAGCAGACCTATTAGGACGGGGGCGGCCGGGGAGCTGTTTTTT	CASRPIRTGAAGELFF
NA	TRBD1	TRBV9	TRBJ1-6	TGTGCCAGCAGCGGCCCAGGGACAGGGAATTCACCCCTCCACTTT	CASSGPGTGNSPLHF
NA	TRBD1	TRBV28	TRBJ1-3	TGTGCCAGCAGTTTGAGACAGGGGGGCTCTGGAAACACCATATATTTT	CASSLRQGGSGNTIYF
NA	TRBD2	TRBV19	TRBJ2-3	TGTGCCAGTAGCCTAGCGGAGAGGGGAGATACGCAGTATTTT	CASSLAERGDTQYF
NA	TRBD1	TRBV6-5	TRBJ2-5	TGTGCCAGCAGTCTGTCCGGGACAGAGCAAGAGACCCAGTACTTC	CASSLSGTEQETQYF